The 15 T cell receptor beta chains below were found in one sample sequenced in a study of human T cells and chemical hapten exposure. TCRdb redid the calling of the RACE reads with MiXCR, one entry per CDR3 protein. The table shows around 100,000 distinct CDR3 sequences, with around 10% occurring only once. Time point denoted: patch test 2, 6 weeks after DPC sensitization. Treatment denoted: therapeutic diphenylcyclopropenone sensitization with weekly scalp DPC. This sample comprised whole blood, obtained in connection with sensitization to the hapten diphenylcyclopropenone (DPC). These receptors came from a woman aged 40 to 50 with alopecia areata. Some clones in this sample may be carry-over from other donors' samples.

This clonotype has more than one count but fewer than ten. The DNA of the CDR3 is TGTGCCAGCAGCTCCCGTAGGGGCGACTCCTACGAGCAGTACTTC. The encoded protein is CASSSRRGDSYEQYF. The gene calls are TRBV7-8 and TRBJ2-7, with D maybe TRBD1 (5 bases). Germline CDR1 is SGHVS and CDR2 is FQNEAQ. The CDR3 is 15 amino acids. The V gene lost 4 bases and the J gene lost 0 bases, with 13 bases spanning the gap.

The V call is TRBV24-1, the J call TRBJ2-5; D is undetermined. V lost 4 bases, J lost 10 bases, and 15 bases lay in between. The CDR3 has 13 residues. From germline, CDR1 is KGHDR and CDR2 SFDVKD. CDR3 sequence (DNA): TGTGCCACCAGTGACCCCGCTCGACTCGTCCAGTACTTC. Residues: CATSDPARLVQYF.

This clonotype came up many times. The rearrangement links TRBV30 to TRBJ1-1; 9 bases agree with TRBD1. Germline values: CDR1 GTSNPN, CDR2 SVGIG (reference sequence). This CDR3 is 13 amino acids long. After removal of 8 bases from V and 5 bases from J, the junction contained 9 bases not matched to a gene. DNA for the CDR3: TGTGCCCTAGCACAGGACAGGGGAACTGAAGCTTTCTTT. As protein: CALAQDRGTEAFF. The complete variable domain, with remaining parts taken from reference TRBV30 and TRBJ1-1, reads SQTIHQWPATLVQPVGSPLSLECTVEGTSNPNLYWYRQAAGRGLQLLFYSVGIGQISSEVPQNLSASRPQDRQFILSSKKLLLSDSGFYLCALAQDRGTEAFFGQGTRLTVV.

The V call is TRBV6-2 or TRBV6-3, the J call TRBJ2-1; TRBD1 or TRBD2 may be the D gene (6 bases each). V was clipped by 8 bases and J by 4 bases, with 15 bases between them. CDR3 length: 14 amino acids. Germline V gene sequence: CDR1 MNHEY, CDR2 SVGEGT. CDR3 residues: CASLVGGGYNEQFF. The CDR3 region has the DNA TGTGCCAGCCTTGTCGGGGGCGGGTACAATGAGCAGTTCTTC.

This clonotype was found a few times. This chain links TRBV29-1 with TRBJ2-2, with D tentatively TRBD1 (5 bases). The V end lost 3 bases, the J end lost 7 bases, and 15 bases lay between the germline ends. This CDR3 contains 14 residues. In germline, CDR1 is SQVTM, CDR2 ANQGSEA. CDR3 DNA: TGCAGCGTTGATGCGGCAGGGTGGGGCGGGGAGCTGTTTTTT. The encoded protein is CSVDAAGWGGELFF.

The J gene is TRBJ1-1, the V gene TRBV7-3; D may be TRBD1 (5 bases). Germline assignment: CDR1 SGHTA and CDR2 FQGTGA. The CDR3 is made up of 15 amino acids. V lost 5 bases and J lost 2, with 15 bases in between. CDR3: CASSAGGVVNTEAFF. The DNA of the CDR3 is TGTGCCAGCAGCGCCGGAGGGGTAGTAAACACTGAAGCTTTCTTT.

A few counts support this clonotype. The V gene is TRBV5-4, the J gene TRBJ2-7, with 9 bases matching TRBD2. There are 13 residues in the CDR3. The V segment lost 7 bases and the J segment 1 base; nucleotides outside the gene matches: 3. Per the germline V gene, CDR1 is SGHNT and CDR2 is YYREEE (reference sequence). The CDR3 spells CASRLADSYEQYF. The DNA of the CDR3 is TGTGCCAGCCGACTAGCGGATTCCTACGAGCAGTACTTC.

This clonotype was seen at least ten times. This chain links TRBV6-1 with TRBJ2-7; D gene ambiguous. There are 15 residues in the CDR3. V was clipped by 1 base and J by 3 bases, with 13 bases between them. CDR1 is MNHNS and CDR2 is SASEGT in the germline V gene. The CDR3 coding sequence is TGTGCCAGCAGTGAAGTGGTCGGGCAGAACTACGAGCAGTACTTC. It specifies CASSEVVGQNYEQYF.

This clonotype was recorded a few times. CDR3 DNA: TGTGCCACCAGGGCCGAAGGCTACACCTTC. This encodes CATRAEGYTF. This chain joins TRBV6-5 and TRBJ1-2; possible D gene TRBD1, 5 bases. CDR3 length: 10 residues. CDR1 is MNHEY and CDR2 is SVGAGI in the germline V gene. With 10 bases removed from V and 8 bases from J, the gap between germline ends came to 11 bases.

This clonotype was counted many times. The CDR3 loop is CASSQDGYEQYF. For the CDR3, the DNA is TGTGCCAGCAGCCAAGACGGGTACGAGCAGTACTTC. The rearrangement joins TRBV14 to TRBJ2-7; D is undetermined. The germline gives CDR1 SGHDN, CDR2 FVKESK. V lost 0 bases and J lost 4, with 4 bases in between. The CDR3 totals 12 residues.

This chain joins TRBV7-9 and TRBJ2-3; D gene unclear. The CDR3 loop spans 12 amino acids. With 7 bases removed from V and 2 bases from J, the gap between germline ends came to 7 bases. Germline CDR1 is SEHNR and CDR2 is FQNEAQ (reference sequence). The CDR3 region has the DNA TGTGCCAGCACAGGAATCACAGATACGCAGTATTTT. Protein: CASTGITDTQYF.

This clonotype was detected many times. The chain links TRBV2 to TRBJ2-1; D tentatively fits TRBD1 or TRBD2 (5 bases each). The CDR3 is made up of 13 amino acids. V was trimmed by 7 bases and J by 2 bases, leaving 9 bases between them. Germline V gene data show CDR1 as SNHLY and CDR2 as FYNNEI. The CDR3 nucleotides are TGTGCCAGCACCCGGGGACCCTACAATGAGCAGTTCTTC. This encodes CASTRGPYNEQFF.

Only a few counts were recorded for this clonotype. This chain's CDR3 is CASSSRTGGSEQYF. In nucleotides, the CDR3 is TGTGCCAGCAGCTCCCGGACAGGGGGAAGTGAGCAGTACTTC. The chain couples TRBV7-8 to TRBJ2-7; 10 positions agree with TRBD1. V lost 4 bases and J lost 7; bases outside the gene matches: 7. Germline loops: CDR1 SGHVS, CDR2 FQNEAQ. The CDR3 contains 14 residues.

This clonotype has only a few counts. The chain uses TRBV27 and TRBJ2-1, with 12 bases identical to TRBD1. The CDR3 consists of 15 residues. V lost 8 bases, J lost 7 bases, and 9 bases stayed unmatched. Germline CDR1 MNHEY, CDR2 SMNVEV (reference sequence). The CDR3: CASGLRGQGANEQFF. DNA for the CDR3: TGTGCCAGCGGACTCAGGGGACAGGGGGCTAATGAGCAGTTCTTC.

On this clonotype: This may come from a read error, since a much larger clone is one base off. J is TRBJ1-2 and V is TRBV2, with TRBD1 matching 10 bases. This CDR3 is built from 14 residues. CDR1 SNHLY and CDR2 FYNNEI come from the germline V gene. V trimming: 6 bases; J trimming: 10 bases; junction bases outside the gene matches: 11. The CDR3 DNA sequence: TGTGCCAGCAGCTTTTCCGGGACAGGGGCCGACTACACCTTC. It encodes CASSFSGTGADYTF.